Below, 7 T cell receptor beta chains from the same sample are listed, as sequenced in a study of human T cells and chemical hapten exposure. Indicated time point: pre-sensitization, week 0. Treatment noted: therapeutic diphenylcyclopropenone sensitization with weekly scalp DPC. TCRdb re-analysed the RACE reads in MiXCR, keeping a single row per CDR3 protein. This table has about 42,000 distinct CDR3 sequences, 9.5% to 15% appearing once. The input for sequencing was whole blood, taken in connection with sensitization to the hapten diphenylcyclopropenone (DPC). The receptors stem from a woman in her 30s with alopecia areata. Some clones in this sample may be carry-over from other donors' samples.

Ten or more counts support this clonotype. This rearrangement joins TRBV4-2 to TRBJ2-2, with D perhaps TRBD1 (5 bases). Trimming removed 4 bases from V and 5 bases from J, with 8 bases in between. This CDR3 has 13 residues. Looked up from germline, CDR1 is LGHNA and CDR2 is YNFKEQ. This chain's CDR3 is CASSPRGTGELFF. CDR3 coding DNA: TGTGCCAGCAGCCCAAGGGGAACCGGGGAGCTGTTTTTT.

The rearrangement uses TRBV9 and TRBJ2-3; no definite D call. V lost 6 bases, J lost 0 bases, and 17 bases lay in between. Per germline, CDR1 SGDLS and CDR2 YYNGEE. The CDR3 runs to 16 residues. DNA for the CDR3: TGTGCCAGCAAGATCGGCTCTTTCAAAAGCACAGATACGCAGTATTTT. It translates to CASKIGSFKSTDTQYF.

Written as DNA, the CDR3 is TGTGCCAGCTCACCCACGGGACTCCGCCGTCCCGAGCAGTACTTC. It yields the protein CASSPTGLRRPEQYF. V is TRBV18 and J is TRBJ2-7, with a weak D call TRBD2 (6 bases). The ends were cut back, 3 bases at V and 6 bases at J, with 18 bases in the middle. This CDR3 has 15 residues. Germline V gives CDR1 KGHSH, CDR2 LQKENI.

The chain carries TRBV3-1 and TRBJ2-5, with D unclear. V gave up 1 base and J gave up 5 bases, with 8 bases separating them. In germline, CDR1 is LGHDT, CDR2 YNNKEL (reference sequence). The CDR3 loop spans 13 amino acids. The CDR3 sequence is CASSQAVRETQYF. CDR3 nucleotides: TGTGCCAGCAGCCAAGCGGTACGGGAGACCCAGTACTTC.

This clonotype was recorded at least ten times. The rearrangement joins TRBV7-9 to TRBJ2-5; D is undetermined. The V end was cut by 5 bases, the J end by 2 bases, with 15 bases between. There are 15 residues in the CDR3. The V gene's germline CDR1 is SEHNR and CDR2 FQNEAQ (reference sequence). The CDR3 sequence: CASSPLIWSQETQYF. CDR3 coding DNA: TGTGCCAGCAGCCCCCTCATTTGGAGTCAAGAGACCCAGTACTTC. Drawing the rest from reference TRBV7-9 and TRBJ2-5, the complete variable domain is DTGVSQNPRHKITKRGQNVTFRCDPISEHNRLYWYRQTLGQGPEFLTYFQNEAQLEKSRLLSDRFSAERPKGSFSTLEIQRTEQGDSAMYLCASSPLIWSQETQYFGPGTRLLVL.

This clonotype was detected a few times. The chain is built from TRBV9 and TRBJ2-3; TRBD2 is a possible D gene (6 bases). CDR3 size: 14 residues. The V gene's germline CDR1 is SGDLS and CDR2 YYNGEE. Trimming pared 4 bases from V and 5 bases from J, leaving 14 bases between. In nucleotides, the CDR3 is TGTGCCAGCAGCCCCCCCCGGGGAGGAGATACGCAGTATTTT. Residues: CASSPPRGGDTQYF.

This clonotype came up a few times. The chain uses TRBV6-5 and TRBJ1-2, with D unresolved. Germline V gene lookup returns CDR1 MNHEY and CDR2 SVGAGI. The ends were cut back, 2 bases at V and 8 bases at J, with 12 bases in the middle. The CDR3 contains 13 residues. CDR3 coding DNA: TGTGCCAGCAGTTACCCGGATTGGAGAGGCTACACCTTC. Its protein product is CASSYPDWRGYTF.